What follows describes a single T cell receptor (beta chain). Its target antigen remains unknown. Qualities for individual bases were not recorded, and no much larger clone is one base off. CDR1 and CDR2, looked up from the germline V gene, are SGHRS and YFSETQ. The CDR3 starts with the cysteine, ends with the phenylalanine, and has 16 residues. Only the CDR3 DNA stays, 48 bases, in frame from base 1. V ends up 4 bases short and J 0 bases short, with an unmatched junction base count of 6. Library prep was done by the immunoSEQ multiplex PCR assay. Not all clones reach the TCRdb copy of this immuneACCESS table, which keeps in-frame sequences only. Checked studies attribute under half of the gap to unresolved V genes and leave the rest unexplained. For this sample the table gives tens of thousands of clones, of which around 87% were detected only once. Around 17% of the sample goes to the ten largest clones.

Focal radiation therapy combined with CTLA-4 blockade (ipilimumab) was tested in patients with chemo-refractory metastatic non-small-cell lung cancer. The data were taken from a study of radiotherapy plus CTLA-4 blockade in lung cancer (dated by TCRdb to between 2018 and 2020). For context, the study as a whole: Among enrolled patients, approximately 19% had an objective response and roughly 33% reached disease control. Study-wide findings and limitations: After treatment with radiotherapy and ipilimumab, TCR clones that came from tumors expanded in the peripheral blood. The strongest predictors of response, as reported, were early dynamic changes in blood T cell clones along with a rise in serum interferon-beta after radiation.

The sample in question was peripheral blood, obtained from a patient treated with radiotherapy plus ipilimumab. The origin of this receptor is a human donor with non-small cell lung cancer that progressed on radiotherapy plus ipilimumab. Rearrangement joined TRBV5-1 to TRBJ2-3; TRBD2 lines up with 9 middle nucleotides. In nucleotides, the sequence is TGCGCCAGCAGCGGGAACGCGGGAGGGAGCACAGATACGCAGTATTTT. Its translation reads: CASSGNAGGSTDTQYF.